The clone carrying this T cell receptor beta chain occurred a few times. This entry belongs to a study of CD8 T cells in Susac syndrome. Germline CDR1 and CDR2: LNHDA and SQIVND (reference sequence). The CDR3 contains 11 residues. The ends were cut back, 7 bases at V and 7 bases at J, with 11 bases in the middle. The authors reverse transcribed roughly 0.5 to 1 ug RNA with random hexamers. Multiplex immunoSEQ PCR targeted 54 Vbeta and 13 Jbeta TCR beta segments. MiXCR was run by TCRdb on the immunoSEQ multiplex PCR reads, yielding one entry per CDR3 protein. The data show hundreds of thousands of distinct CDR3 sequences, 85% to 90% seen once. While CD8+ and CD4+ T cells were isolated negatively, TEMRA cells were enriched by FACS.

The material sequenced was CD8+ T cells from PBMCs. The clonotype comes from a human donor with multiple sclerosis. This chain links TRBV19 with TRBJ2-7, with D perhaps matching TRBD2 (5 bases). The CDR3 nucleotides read TGTGCCAGTACGGCGGGCGGAGAGCAGTACTTC. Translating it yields CASTAGGEQYF. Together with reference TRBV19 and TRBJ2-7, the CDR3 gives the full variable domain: DGGITQSPKYLFRKEGQNVTLSCEQNLNHDAMYWYRQDPGQGLRLIYYSQIVNDFQKGDIAEGYSVSREKKESFPLTVTSAQKNPTAFYLCASTAGGEQYFGPGTRLTVT.